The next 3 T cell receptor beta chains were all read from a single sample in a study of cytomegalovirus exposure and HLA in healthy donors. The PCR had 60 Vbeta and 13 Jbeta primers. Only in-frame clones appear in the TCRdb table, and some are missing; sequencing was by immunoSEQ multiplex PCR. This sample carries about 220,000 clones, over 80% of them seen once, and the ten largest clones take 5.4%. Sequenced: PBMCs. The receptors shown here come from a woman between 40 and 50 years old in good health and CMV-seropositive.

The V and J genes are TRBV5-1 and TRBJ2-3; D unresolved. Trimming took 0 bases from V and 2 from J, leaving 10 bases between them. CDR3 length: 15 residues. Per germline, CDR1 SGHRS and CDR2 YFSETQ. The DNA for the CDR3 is TGCGCCAGCAGCTTGGATGGCGGCAACACAGATACGCAGTATTTT. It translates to CASSLDGGNTDTQYF. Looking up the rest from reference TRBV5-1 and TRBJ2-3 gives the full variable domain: KAGVTQTPRYLIKTRGQQVTLSCSPISGHRSVSWYQQTPGQGLQFLFEYFSETQRNKGNFPGRFSGRQFSNSRSEMNVSTLELGDSALYLCASSLDGGNTDTQYFGPGTRLTVL.

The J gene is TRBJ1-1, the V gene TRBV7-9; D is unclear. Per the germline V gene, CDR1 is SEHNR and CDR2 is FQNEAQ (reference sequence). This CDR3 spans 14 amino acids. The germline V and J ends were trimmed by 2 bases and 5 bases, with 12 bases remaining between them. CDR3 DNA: TGTGCCAGCAGCTTAATAAATCTGAGGACTGAAGCTTTCTTT. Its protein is CASSLINLRTEAFF.

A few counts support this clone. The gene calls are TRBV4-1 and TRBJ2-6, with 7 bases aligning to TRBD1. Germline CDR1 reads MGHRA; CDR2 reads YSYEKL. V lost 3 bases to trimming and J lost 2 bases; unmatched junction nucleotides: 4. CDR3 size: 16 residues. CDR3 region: CASSQATGAGANVLTF. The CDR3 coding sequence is TGCGCCAGCAGCCAGGCCACAGGGGCTGGGGCCAACGTCCTGACTTTC.